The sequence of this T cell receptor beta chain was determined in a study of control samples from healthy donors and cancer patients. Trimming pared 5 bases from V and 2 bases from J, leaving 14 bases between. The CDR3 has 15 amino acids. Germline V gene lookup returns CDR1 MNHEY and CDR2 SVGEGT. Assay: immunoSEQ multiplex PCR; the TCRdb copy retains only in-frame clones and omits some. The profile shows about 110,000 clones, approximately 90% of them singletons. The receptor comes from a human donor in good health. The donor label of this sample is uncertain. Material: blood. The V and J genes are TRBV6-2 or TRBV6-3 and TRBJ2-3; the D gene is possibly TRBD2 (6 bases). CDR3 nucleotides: TGTGCCAGCAGTGGGCGGACTACCTACACAGATACGCAGTATTTT. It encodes CASSGRTTYTDTQYF.